The entry below gives a single TCR beta chain sequence along with its context. As yet, its antigen is unknown. The data derive from a study of shared clonotypes between healthy human individuals. Study results and caveats: Limitation of the genetic and exposure-history diversity represented came from the few donors.

The repertoire was sequenced with immunoSEQ multiplex PCR; TCRdb's copy has only in-frame clones and lacks some. The sample has about 640,000 clones; roughly 70% are singletons. Donors were healthy HIV-negative adults without recently reported acute infections or vaccinations. There were only Caucasian adults among the donors, and all lived in Nashville, Tennessee. The split of CD4+ cells yielded CD45RA+ naive and CD45RA-negative memory subsets. The V segment lost 6 bases and the J segment 3 bases; nucleotides outside the gene matches: 7. The CDR3 runs to 15 residues. Germline-derived CDR1 and CDR2 are LNHDA and SQIVND (reference sequence).

The sample comprised memory CD4+ T cells sorted from blood. This sample's subset: CD45RA-negative fraction. The chain is built from TRBV19 and TRBJ2-1; 8 bases line up with TRBD2. This clonotype originated in a woman aged 25 to 39 in good health. CDR3 residues: CASRLLAENYNEQFF. The CDR3 DNA is TGTGCCAGTAGATTACTAGCGGAAAACTACAATGAGCAGTTCTTC.